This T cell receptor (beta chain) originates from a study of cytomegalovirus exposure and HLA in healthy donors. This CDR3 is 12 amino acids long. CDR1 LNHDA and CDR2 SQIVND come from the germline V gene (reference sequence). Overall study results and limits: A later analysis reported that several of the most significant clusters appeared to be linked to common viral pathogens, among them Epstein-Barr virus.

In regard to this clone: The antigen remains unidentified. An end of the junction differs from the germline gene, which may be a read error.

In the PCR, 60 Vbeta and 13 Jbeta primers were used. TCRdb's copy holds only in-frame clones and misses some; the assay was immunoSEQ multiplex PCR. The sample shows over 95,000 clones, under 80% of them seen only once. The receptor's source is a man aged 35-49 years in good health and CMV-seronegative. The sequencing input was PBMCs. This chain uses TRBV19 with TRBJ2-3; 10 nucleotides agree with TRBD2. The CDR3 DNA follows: TGTGCCAGTTCCGATCCTGGACTAGCGGCGTCTTTT. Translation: CASSDPGLAASF.